The entry that follows covers one TCR beta chain sequence. Its antigen is currently not known. Per-base qualities were not stored, and no clone one base away is much larger. This sample was included in a study of radiotherapy plus CTLA-4 blockade in lung cancer listed by TCRdb under 2018. Study-level background: Among enrolled patients, approximately 19% had an objective response and 30% to 40% reached disease control. Results and caveats for the whole study, not just this receptor: TCR clones derived from tumors expanded in peripheral blood after treatment with radiotherapy and ipilimumab. The strongest predictors of response, as reported, were early dynamic changes in blood T cell clones along with a rise in serum interferon-beta after radiation.

In this study, focal radiation therapy paired with CTLA-4 blockade (ipilimumab) was tested in patients who had chemo-refractory metastatic non-small-cell lung cancer. The method behind the library was the immunoSEQ multiplex PCR assay. TCRdb provides this immuneACCESS table in a form limited to in-frame rearrangements. Some clones are lacking; in checked studies, under half of them reflect an unresolved V gene, and why the rest are absent is not known. A total of over 100,000 clones appear in this sample, approximately 90% of them only once. Together, the top ten hold 5.5% to 7% of the sample. V has 3 bases trimmed and J has 2 bases trimmed; junction bases matching no gene number 10. The CDR3 goes from the cysteine to the phenylalanine over 17 residues. The DNA shown is the 51-base CDR3, in frame from base 1. CDR1 and CDR2, per the germline V gene, are ENHRY and SYGVKD.

This TCR came from a human donor with non-small cell lung cancer that progressed on radiotherapy plus ipilimumab. The sequencing used peripheral blood, collected from a patient treated with radiotherapy plus ipilimumab. This chain joins TRBV10-3 to TRBJ1-5, with 7 junctional bases fitting TRBD1. In nucleotide form, the sequence is TGTGCCATCAGTGATAGGAGTCAGGGGGTTGGCAATCAGCCCCAGCATTTT. The resulting protein is CAISDRSQGVGNQPQHF.